A selection of T cell receptor beta chains follows, all from one sample in a study of Ad26.COV2.S vaccination and SARS-CoV-2 variants. Repertoires were generated with immunoSEQ multiplex PCR, while TCRdb's copy carries only in-frame clones and drops some. Seen here are around 250,000 clones, around 87% observed once, and the top ten hold about 3.5%. The material sequenced was peripheral blood, taken in a trial of Ad26.COV2.S vaccine versus placebo. The source of these receptors is a person between 18 and 65 years old who received the Ad26.COV2.S COVID-19 vaccine or a placebo. Both conserved end residues are part of each CDR3. Fields, in order: J gene, V gene, clone size, D gene, CDR3 DNA, CDR3 protein. D genes are given only for firm matches. For some rows the clone size is stated as once, few or many, or as a class when expanded; others skip it.

j_call: TRBJ2-7; v_call: TRBV4-2; clone_size: once; d_call: TRBD1; cdr3_nt: TGTGCCAGCAGCCAAGCTCCGGGACAGGGAGCCTACGAGCAGTACTTC; cdr3_aa: CASSQAPGQGAYEQYF
j_call: TRBJ2-7; v_call: TRBV29-1; clone_size: .; d_call: .; cdr3_nt: TGCAGCGTTCGCGGCACGGATAACGGGCCCTCCTACGAGCAGTACTTC; cdr3_aa: CSVRGTDNGPSYEQYF
j_call: TRBJ1-1; v_call: TRBV5-1; clone_size: once; d_call: .; cdr3_nt: TGCGCCAGCAGCCGGGGGAACACGGTGAACACTGAAGCTTTCTTT; cdr3_aa: CASSRGNTVNTEAFF
j_call: TRBJ2-7; v_call: TRBV10-3; clone_size: .; d_call: TRBD1; cdr3_nt: TGTGCCGTCAAAAGTGGGACAGGGGCAAACGAGCAGTACTTC; cdr3_aa: CAVKSGTGANEQYF
j_call: TRBJ2-1; v_call: TRBV6-1; clone_size: .; d_call: .; cdr3_nt: TGTGCCAGCAGTGAACTTGCAGCCGATGAGCAGTTCTTC; cdr3_aa: CASSELAADEQFF
j_call: TRBJ2-7; v_call: TRBV5-8; clone_size: few; d_call: TRBD2; cdr3_nt: TGTGCCAGCAGCTTGAATAGGGGAGGGAGCTACGAGCAGTACTTC; cdr3_aa: CASSLNRGGSYEQYF
j_call: TRBJ1-1; v_call: TRBV5-4; clone_size: .; d_call: .; cdr3_nt: TGTGCCAGCAGCGGGGTTACAGGGATGAACACTGAAGCTTTCTTT; cdr3_aa: CASSGVTGMNTEAFF
j_call: TRBJ2-5; v_call: TRBV21-1; clone_size: .; d_call: .; cdr3_nt: TGTGCCAGCAGCAAAGGGACTAGCGGGAAGGAGACCCAGTACTTC; cdr3_aa: CASSKGTSGKETQYF
j_call: TRBJ2-1; v_call: TRBV5-1; clone_size: .; d_call: TRBD2; cdr3_nt: TGCGCCAGCTACACACTAGCGGGATGGGATGAGCAGTTCTTC; cdr3_aa: CASYTLAGWDEQFF
j_call: TRBJ2-7; v_call: TRBV5-6; clone_size: once; d_call: .; cdr3_nt: TGTGCCAGCAGCTCGGCGGGCTTCGGCGAGCAGTACTTC; cdr3_aa: CASSSAGFGEQYF
j_call: TRBJ2-5; v_call: TRBV5-6; clone_size: .; d_call: .; cdr3_nt: TGTGCCAGCAGCTATTACGCCGGGGAAGAGACCCAGTACTTC; cdr3_aa: CASSYYAGEETQYF
j_call: TRBJ2-7; v_call: TRBV5-1; clone_size: few; d_call: .; cdr3_nt: TGCGCCAGCAGCGCCTGGGAGGCCCCCTACGAGCAGTACTTC; cdr3_aa: CASSAWEAPYEQYF
j_call: TRBJ2-5; v_call: TRBV5-4; clone_size: .; d_call: TRBD1; cdr3_nt: TGTGCCAGCAGCTCCGAACCATTAAACAGGGGGACGTTGCGAGAGACCCAGTACTTC; cdr3_aa: CASSSEPLNRGTLRETQYF
j_call: TRBJ1-1; v_call: TRBV29-1; clone_size: .; d_call: TRBD1; cdr3_nt: TGCAGCGTACAGGGGGCGCCGACAGCTGAAGCTTTCTTT; cdr3_aa: CSVQGAPTAEAFF
j_call: TRBJ2-3; v_call: TRBV4-1; clone_size: .; d_call: TRBD2; cdr3_nt: TGCGCCAGCATCGAAGGGAGGGCCTCTGGGGATACGCAGTATTTT; cdr3_aa: CASIEGRASGDTQYF
j_call: TRBJ1-2; v_call: TRBV4-1; clone_size: once; d_call: TRBD1; cdr3_nt: TGCGCCAGCAGCCAAGAAGGAACAGGGGTGGGCTATGGCTACACCTTC; cdr3_aa: CASSQEGTGVGYGYTF
j_call: TRBJ2-1; v_call: TRBV27; clone_size: .; d_call: .; cdr3_nt: TGTGCCAGCAGTTGGTGGCCGATTAGCTCCTACAATGAGCAGTTCTTC; cdr3_aa: CASSWWPISSYNEQFF
j_call: TRBJ2-2; v_call: TRBV4-2; clone_size: once; d_call: .; cdr3_nt: TGTGCCAGCAGCCAAGACCCCCCTAGAAACACCGGGGAGCTGTTTTTT; cdr3_aa: CASSQDPPRNTGELFF
j_call: TRBJ2-1; v_call: TRBV9; clone_size: .; d_call: TRBD2; cdr3_nt: TGTGCCAGCAGCGTAGGGTTAGCGGGAGCGTTCGATGAGCAGTTCTTC; cdr3_aa: CASSVGLAGAFDEQFF